The 31 T cell receptor beta chains below come from one sample, sequenced in a study of patients and donors after allogeneic stem cell transplantation. TCRdb called the RT-PCR reads again in MiXCR, with one record for every CDR3 protein. The sample yields roughly 880,000 distinct CDR3 sequences, approximately 19% seen once. The sample taken for sequencing was blood, either unsorted or a sorted T cell fraction (not recorded which). Every receptor here comes from a human donor who was either an allogeneic HSCT recipient or a stem cell or donor lymphocyte infusion donor (not recorded which). It is not recorded whose cells these are; they may come from a transplant donor.

The chain combines TRBV19 with TRBJ1-5, with D maybe TRBD1 (6 bases). The CDR3 runs to 16 residues. The ends were cut back, 5 bases at V and 4 bases at J, with 18 bases in the middle. CDR1 and CDR2 from the germline V gene are LNHDA and SQIVND (reference sequence). The CDR3 reads CASSPPRQVPNQPQHF. In DNA, the CDR3 is TGTGCCAGTAGTCCCCCCCGACAGGTGCCGAATCAGCCCCAGCATTTT.

In this sample, this clonotype turned up a few times. This CDR3 reads CASSPLARLAGVEETQYF. As DNA, the CDR3 is TGTGCCAGCAGCCCACTAGCCCGACTAGCGGGAGTGGAGGAGACCCAGTACTTC. The chain has TRBV3-1 and TRBJ2-5, with TRBD2 matching 12 bases. Germline loops: CDR1 LGHDT, CDR2 YNNKEL (reference sequence). Trimming cost V 4 bases and J 5 bases; bases outside gene matches: 14. The CDR3 length is 18 residues.

This sequence joins TRBV12-3 or TRBV12-4 and TRBJ2-7; 8 nucleotides line up with TRBD2. V shed 5 bases, J shed 0 bases, and the junction held 9 bases outside the gene matches. CDR3 length equals 16 residues. CDR3 coding DNA: TGTGCCAGCAGTCTTCATAGCGGGACGACCTCCTACGAGCAGTACTTC. Its translation is CASSLHSGTTSYEQYF.

In this sample, this clonotype turned up a few times. The chain employs TRBV7-9 and TRBJ2-3; 10 nucleotides agree with TRBD2. This CDR3 is 17 amino acids long. The germline V gene has CDR1 SEHNR and CDR2 FQNEAQ (reference sequence). The ends lost 4 bases at V and 1 base at J; junction bases unmatched: 8. The CDR3: CASSSSSGTSGTDTQYF. Written as DNA, the CDR3 is TGTGCCAGCAGCTCCTCCTCCGGGACTAGCGGCACAGATACGCAGTATTTT.

V is TRBV7-8 and J is TRBJ1-4; perhaps TRBD1 as D (5 bases). The germline CDR1 and CDR2 sequences are SGHVS and FQNEAQ. V was clipped by 4 bases and J by 0 bases, with 12 bases between them. The CDR3 sequence is 16 residues long. In DNA form, the CDR3 reads TGTGCCAGCAGCTCCCGGGGGGTTGCAACTAATGAAAAACTGTTTTTT. This encodes CASSSRGVATNEKLFF.

The V gene is TRBV2, the J gene TRBJ2-7, with TRBD2 identical over 10 bases. The J segment lost 0 bases and the V segment lost 4 bases, leaving 0 bases of the junction unmatched. The CDR3 is made up of 14 amino acids. Germline lookup yields CDR1 SNHLY and CDR2 FYNNEI. In nucleotides, the CDR3 is TGTGCCAGCAGTGGACTAGCGGGCTCCTACGAGCAGTACTTC. It specifies CASSGLAGSYEQYF. Using reference TRBV2 and TRBJ2-7 for the parts outside the CDR3, the full variable domain is EPEVTQTPSHQVTQMGQEVILRCVPISNHLYFYWYRQILGQKVEFLVSFYNNEISEKSEIFDDQFSVERPDGSNFTLKIRSTKLEDSAMYFCASSGLAGSYEQYFGPGTRLTVT.

The chain links TRBV20-1 to TRBJ1-1; 9 bases are a match to TRBD1. Germline assignment: CDR1 DFQATT and CDR2 SNEGSKA (reference sequence). V was pared by 6 bases and J by 10 bases, with 12 bases of the junction left unmatched. The CDR3 is 13 amino acids. The CDR3 DNA reads as TGCAGTGCGGGAGAGCCGGGACAGGGCATAGCTTTCTTT. This translates into CSAGEPGQGIAFF.

The J gene is TRBJ2-1, the V gene TRBV6-2 or TRBV6-3; 8 positions match TRBD1. CDR1 is MNHEY, CDR2 SVGEGT, per germline. J was trimmed by 0 bases and V by 5 bases; bases with no gene match: 3. The CDR3 runs 15 residues. CDR3 loop: CASSLRGPSYNEQFF. As DNA, the CDR3 is TGTGCCAGCAGTCTCAGGGGGCCCTCCTACAATGAGCAGTTCTTC.

This clonotype was counted between two and nine times. The chain has TRBV20-1 and TRBJ2-2, with D uncertain. Germline-derived CDR1 and CDR2 are DFQATT and SNEGSKA (reference sequence). The CDR3 has 15 amino acids. V shed 3 bases and J shed 1 base, with 12 bases lying between them. CDR3 nucleotides: TGCAGTGCTAGCATTACAGTCCGGAACACCGGGGAGCTGTTTTTT. Its protein is CSASITVRNTGELFF.

Details on this clonotype: At one boundary the junction diverges from the germline segment, which might be a read error. The rearrangement uses TRBV7-6 and TRBJ1-1; D unclear. CDR1 is SGHVS and CDR2 is FNYEAQ in the germline V gene. The CDR3 runs to 13 residues. CDR3 in amino acids: CASSLGDTTGAFF. The CDR3 DNA sequence: TGTGCCAGCAGCTTAGGGGATACCACTGGAGCTTTCTTT.

This clonotype was recorded a few times. One end of the junction does not line up with germline, which may come from a read error. This chain links TRBV30 with TRBJ2-2; a weak D match, TRBD2 (6 bases). Germline V gene lookup returns CDR1 GTSNPN and CDR2 SVGIG (reference sequence). CDR3 length: 14 residues. The CDR3 protein is CAWRGLAKTGELFF. Here the CDR3 DNA reads TGTGCCTGGAGAGGTCTAGCGAAAACCGGGGAGCTGTTTTTT.

The V call is TRBV4-2, the J call TRBJ2-1; the D gene is possibly TRBD2 (5 bases). V was cut by 1 base and J by 2 bases, with 12 bases left in between. This CDR3 region has 16 residues. Germline CDR1 and CDR2: LGHNA and YNFKEQ. CDR3 loop: CASSQATTRTYNEQFF. CDR3 DNA: TGTGCCAGCAGCCAAGCGACTACTCGCACCTACAATGAGCAGTTCTTC.

The chain combines TRBV20-1 with TRBJ2-3; TRBD1 is a possible D gene (6 bases). The CDR3 spans 15 residues. From germline, CDR1 is DFQATT and CDR2 SNEGSKA (reference sequence). V gave up 2 bases and J gave up 2 bases, with 14 bases separating them. CDR3 loop: CSARSGTTITDTQYF. The CDR3 DNA sequence: TGCAGTGCTAGATCGGGGACAACTATCACAGATACGCAGTATTTT.

This clonotype was seen only a few times. The rearrangement links TRBV5-1 to TRBJ1-2, with D maybe TRBD1 (5 bases). Trimming took 2 bases from V and 1 from J, leaving 15 bases between them. The length of the CDR3 is 16 residues. CDR1 SGHRS and CDR2 YFSETQ come from the germline V gene. Written as DNA, the CDR3 is TGCGCCAGCAGCTTACGGGCAGGGCTAAGTAACTATGGCTACACCTTC. It is translated as CASSLRAGLSNYGYTF.

This clonotype was observed a few times. The DNA of the CDR3 is TGCAGTGCTAGTCTACCTGGGGGAGGCCAACGGACCCAGTACTTC. Translating gives CSASLPGGGQRTQYF. This chain uses TRBV20-1 with TRBJ2-5; a possible D gene is TRBD2 (6 bases). The CDR3 consists of 15 residues. V gave up 3 bases and J gave up 7 bases, with 21 bases separating them. Germline V gene sequence: CDR1 DFQATT, CDR2 SNEGSKA (reference sequence).

This sequence joins TRBV24-1 and TRBJ1-5; TRBD1 aligns across 8 bases. V shed 5 bases and J 0 bases; nucleotides not matched to a gene: 8. This CDR3 contains 17 residues. Germline-derived CDR1 and CDR2 are KGHDR and SFDVKD. CDR3 loop: CATSAQGQGLSNQPQHF. CDR3 DNA: TGTGCCACCAGTGCCCAAGGACAGGGCCTTAGCAATCAGCCCCAGCATTTT.

This clonotype occurred a few times. V and J are TRBV5-1 and TRBJ2-1, with D possibly TRBD1 on 5 matching bases. Trimming shortened V by 0 bases and J by 3 bases, and 7 bases separated the two germline ends. CDR3 size: 14 residues. In germline, CDR1 is SGHRS, CDR2 YFSETQ. This chain's CDR3 is CASSLVRGYNEQFF. The CDR3 coding sequence is TGCGCCAGCAGCTTGGTTAGGGGCTACAATGAGCAGTTCTTC.

This clonotype showed up just a few times. V usage is TRBV12-3 or TRBV12-4 and J usage is TRBJ2-2; no reliable D call. Trimming removed 1 base at V and 7 bases at J, with 10 bases between. There are 14 residues in the CDR3. In DNA form, the CDR3 reads TGTGCCAGCAGTTTAGGGGGTATGATCGGGGAGCTGTTTTTT. It specifies CASSLGGMIGELFF.

The V call is TRBV15, the J call TRBJ1-5, with D possibly TRBD1 on 5 matching bases. Trimming stripped 0 bases from V and 1 base from J, with 7 bases between. CDR1 is LNHNV, CDR2 YYDKDF, per germline (reference sequence). The CDR3 loop spans 15 amino acids. In nucleotides, the CDR3 is TGTGCCACCAGCAGAGATGGGGCGAGCAATCAGCCCCAGCATTTT. Amino acid sequence: CATSRDGASNQPQHF.

The V and J genes are TRBV6-1 and TRBJ2-1, with D possibly being TRBD1 or TRBD2 (6 bases each). CDR1 MNHNS and CDR2 SASEGT come from the germline V gene. V was clipped by 6 bases and J by 5 bases, with 14 bases between them. The CDR3 extends over 14 amino acids. As DNA, the CDR3 is TGTGCCAGCAGACCACGGGGGCGGGACAATGAGCAGTTCTTC. It encodes CASRPRGRDNEQFF.

The J gene is TRBJ2-7, the V gene TRBV6-1; D might be TRBD2 (6 bases). The CDR3 consists of 16 residues. Germline CDR1 is MNHNS and CDR2 is SASEGT. The V end was cut by 4 bases, the J end by 0 bases, with 16 bases between. The CDR3 bases are TGTGCCAGCAGTGCGATCATGGGAGGTCGCTCCTACGAGCAGTACTTC. Its protein product is CASSAIMGGRSYEQYF.

This clonotype has only a few counts. The chain links TRBV18 to TRBJ2-1; the D gene is possibly TRBD2 (5 bases). Germline V CDR1 and CDR2: KGHSH, LQKENI. V shed 3 bases and J shed 8 bases, with 11 bases lying between them. This CDR3 region has 13 residues. Here the CDR3 DNA reads TGTGCCAGCTCACCTCCTCAGGAGGATGAGCAGTTCTTC. Translating gives CASSPPQEDEQFF.

This clonotype was counted between two and nine times. The chain couples TRBV29-1 to TRBJ2-7; 9 bases match TRBD1. This CDR3 has 16 amino acids. Germline CDR1 SQVTM, CDR2 ANQGSEA. V trimming: 6 bases; J trimming: 4 bases; junction bases outside the gene matches: 16. As DNA, the CDR3 is TGCAGCGTGAGGGAGACCGGGACAGGGCGCTCGTACGAGCAGTACTTC. It specifies CSVRETGTGRSYEQYF.

Regarding this clonotype: A read error may produce the germline difference seen at one junction end. This CDR3 is CSARETRQETQYF. In nucleotides, the CDR3 is TGCAGTGCCAGAGAGACCCGACAAGAGACCCAGTACTTC. V gene TRBV20-1 combines with J gene TRBJ2-5; no firm D call. In germline, CDR1 is DFQATT, CDR2 SNEGSKA (reference sequence). The CDR3 totals 13 residues.

This clonotype showed up many times. The chain joins TRBV7-8 to TRBJ2-1; TRBD1 agrees at 7 bases. The germline CDR1 and CDR2 sequences are SGHVS and FQNEAQ. The CDR3 consists of 14 residues. Germline trimming cut 5 bases from V and 3 bases from J; bases unmatched to any gene: 4. CDR3 sequence: CASSVGGIYNEQFF. CDR3 nucleotide sequence: TGTGCCAGCAGCGTAGGGGGCATCTACAATGAGCAGTTCTTC.

The table lists this clonotype with many counts. The rearrangement uses TRBV29-1 and TRBJ1-1; 7 positions agree with TRBD1. CDR3 size: 14 residues. Germline V gene sequence: CDR1 SQVTM, CDR2 ANQGSEA. The ends lost 5 bases at V and 0 bases at J; junction bases unmatched: 6. The CDR3 sequence is CSVRTGEMNTEAFF. Written as DNA, the CDR3 is TGCAGCGTTAGAACAGGGGAAATGAACACTGAAGCTTTCTTT. The full variable domain, with the rest looked up from reference TRBV29-1 and TRBJ1-1, is SAVISQKPSRDICQRGTSLTIQCQVDSQVTMMFWYRQQPGQSLTLIATANQGSEATYESGFVIDKFPISRPNLTFSTLTVSNMSPEDSSIYLCSVRTGEMNTEAFFGQGTRLTVV.

This clonotype was seen a handful of times. This chain joins TRBV14 and TRBJ2-7, with D perhaps being TRBD1 or TRBD2 (5 bases each). Germline loops: CDR1 SGHDN, CDR2 FVKESK. Deletions cut 5 bases from V and 0 bases from J, with 14 bases between. The length of the CDR3 is 15 residues. CDR3 in amino acids: CASSKIGTASYEQYF. CDR3 nucleotides: TGTGCCAGCAGCAAGATCGGGACGGCCTCCTACGAGCAGTACTTC.

The V gene is TRBV2, the J gene TRBJ2-2; D gene ambiguous. The CDR3 is made up of 13 amino acids. The V gene lost 9 bases and the J gene lost 1 base, with 9 bases spanning the gap. CDR1 is SNHLY, CDR2 FYNNEI, per germline. CDR3 sequence reads: CASLDRNTGELFF. CDR3 coding DNA: TGTGCCAGTTTAGACCGGAACACCGGGGAGCTGTTTTTT.

The rearrangement links TRBV20-1 to TRBJ1-4; D is possibly TRBD1 (5 bases). CDR1 and CDR2 (germline): DFQATT, SNEGSKA (reference sequence). There are 13 residues in the CDR3. The germline V and J ends were trimmed by 7 bases and 7 bases, with 16 bases remaining between them. The CDR3, as DNA: TGCAGTGGGGGGTCAGGGAAGGGTGAAAAACTGTTTTTT. Its translation is CSGGSGKGEKLFF.

Only a few counts were recorded for this clonotype. The chain has TRBV19 and TRBJ2-7; TRBD1 matches at 7 bases. CDR3 length: 13 amino acids. With V trimmed by 10 bases and J by 3 bases, 9 bases remained unmatched. Germline CDR1 reads LNHDA; CDR2 reads SQIVND (reference sequence). The CDR3 region has the DNA TGTGCCACCACCGGGACAGCTGACTACGAGCAGTACTTC. It specifies CATTGTADYEQYF.

This clonotype was recorded a few times. V usage is TRBV7-2 and J usage is TRBJ2-6; D not certain. CDR1 and CDR2 (germline): SGHTA, FQGNSA. Trimming pared 5 bases from V and 4 bases from J, leaving 15 bases between. The CDR3 sequence is 16 residues long. The CDR3 protein is CASSPLTRTGANVLTF. CDR3 nucleotides: TGTGCCAGCAGCCCGCTGACCCGAACGGGGGCCAACGTCCTGACTTTC.